Below are 14 T cell receptor beta chains sequenced from a single sample in a study of blood T cell repertoires in COVID-19. Repertoires were generated with immunoSEQ multiplex PCR, while TCRdb's copy carries only in-frame clones and drops some. The sample lists tens of thousands of clones, 70% to 90% occurring once. The sample was peripheral blood. These receptors came from a man between 65 and 85 years old with active COVID-19.

The V call is TRBV3-1 (or the pseudogene TRBV3-2), the J call TRBJ2-6; 10 bases map to TRBD1. CDR1 LGHDT and CDR2 YNNKEL come from the germline V gene (reference sequence). V shed 4 bases, J shed 2 bases, and the junction held 2 bases outside the gene matches. The CDR3 is made up of 16 amino acids. CDR3 region: CASSLGTGAGANVLTF. The CDR3 region has the DNA TGTGCCAGCAGCCTCGGGACAGGGGCTGGGGCCAACGTCCTGACTTTC.

The CDR3 region is CASSGPGQGGNQPQHF. DNA for the CDR3: TGTGCCAGCAGTGGCCCGGGACAGGGGGGCAATCAGCCCCAGCATTTT. The genes are TRBV6-1 and TRBJ1-5; 11 nucleotides line up with TRBD1. J was trimmed by 2 bases and V by 4 bases; bases with no gene match: 4. Germline loops: CDR1 MNHNS, CDR2 SASEGT. The CDR3 extends over 16 amino acids.

The chain is built from TRBV9 and TRBJ1-3; maybe TRBD1 (6 bases). CDR3 length equals 16 residues. Trimming took 4 bases from V and 2 from J, leaving 16 bases between them. Germline values: CDR1 SGDLS, CDR2 YYNGEE. This CDR3 is CASSTLAGGTGNTIYF. The CDR3 coding sequence is TGTGCCAGCAGCACTCTCGCGGGGGGCACTGGAAACACCATATATTTT.

This clone came up once. The V gene is TRBV7-2, the J gene TRBJ1-4; D gene unclear. Per germline, CDR1 SGHTA and CDR2 FQGNSA. The length of the CDR3 is 13 residues. The ends were cut back, 1 base at V and 8 bases at J, with 8 bases in the middle. Written as DNA, the CDR3 is TGTGCCAGCAGCTTAGATTACGGGGAAAAACTGTTTTTT. It encodes CASSLDYGEKLFF.

The V gene is TRBV27, the J gene TRBJ1-4; D may be TRBD1 (5 bases). The CDR3 extends over 14 amino acids. Germline V gene data show CDR1 as MNHEY and CDR2 as SMNVEV (reference sequence). The ends were cut back, 6 bases at V and 7 bases at J, with 15 bases in the middle. CDR3 protein: CASRASRGSEKLFF. The CDR3 DNA is TGTGCCAGCAGAGCGTCTAGGGGCAGTGAAAAACTGTTTTTT.

This clone was detected once. This chain links TRBV28 with TRBJ1-2, with D possibly being TRBD1 (5 bases). Trimming took 7 bases from V and 6 from J, leaving 9 bases between them. There are 11 residues in the CDR3. CDR1 MDHEN and CDR2 SYDVKM come from the germline V gene. The CDR3 nucleotides read TGTGCCAGCAAGGGGCTTGATGGCTACACCTTC. It encodes CASKGLDGYTF.

V usage is TRBV5-1 and J usage is TRBJ2-1; 12 nucleotides match TRBD2. Unmatched junction bases numbered 6, after V lost 2 bases and J lost 9 bases. The CDR3 has 15 amino acids. Germline V gives CDR1 SGHRS, CDR2 YFSETQ. CDR3 protein: CASSLRLAGVGEQFF. The CDR3 nucleotides read TGCGCCAGCAGCTTACGACTAGCGGGAGTAGGTGAGCAGTTCTTC.

This sequence joins TRBV27 and TRBJ2-1; 8 nucleotides align to TRBD1. After removal of 4 bases from V and 6 bases from J, the junction contained 11 bases not matched to a gene. CDR1 MNHEY and CDR2 SMNVEV come from the germline V gene (reference sequence). This CDR3 is 16 amino acids long. In DNA form, the CDR3 reads TGTGCCAGCAGTTCCCGGGTCAGGGGGCGCGTCAATGAGCAGTTCTTC. Translated: CASSSRVRGRVNEQFF.

This rearrangement joins TRBV30 to TRBJ1-5, with D uncertain. The CDR3 totals 13 residues. V was shortened by 0 bases and J by 2 bases, with 5 bases between the two germline ends. CDR1 is GTSNPN, CDR2 SVGIG, per germline (reference sequence). The CDR3 DNA reads as TGTGCCTGGAGTGTGGAGGGCAATCAGCCCCAGCATTTT. As protein: CAWSVEGNQPQHF.

The rearrangement links TRBV28 to TRBJ2-1; maybe TRBD1 (5 bases). CDR1 and CDR2 from the germline V gene are MDHEN and SYDVKM. The CDR3 has 12 residues. V was trimmed by 6 bases and J by 12 bases, leaving 15 bases between them. The CDR3 nucleotides read TGTGCCAGCAGCCCAGGGAACGAGCGGCAGTTCTTC. Its protein product is CASSPGNERQFF.

The chain uses TRBV10-2 and TRBJ2-7; 9 positions agree with TRBD1. The V and J ends lost 6 bases and 3 bases, in that order; junction bases with no gene match: 6. The germline gives CDR1 WSHSY, CDR2 SAAADI. This CDR3 spans 14 amino acids. DNA for the CDR3: TGCGCCAGCAGACCGGGACAGGGTTTCTACGAGCAGTACTTC. It specifies CASRPGQGFYEQYF.

V is TRBV6-2 or TRBV6-3 and J is TRBJ1-5, with D perhaps TRBD1 (5 bases). The CDR3 runs 14 residues. Trimming took 6 bases from V and 2 from J, leaving 11 bases between them. CDR1 and CDR2 from the germline V gene are MNHEY and SVGEGT. Here the CDR3 reads CASSSAGRNQPQHF. In nucleotides, the CDR3 is TGTGCCAGCAGCTCGGCGGGGCGCAATCAGCCCCAGCATTTT.

The CDR3 reads CASSVEAGGEQFF. The CDR3 bases are TGTGCCAGCAGCGTAGAGGCGGGAGGGGAGCAGTTCTTC. The chain links TRBV9 to TRBJ2-1, with 9 nucleotides matching TRBD2. This CDR3 has 13 amino acids. The J segment lost 10 bases and the V segment lost 0 bases, leaving 2 bases of the junction unmatched. Germline CDR1 is SGDLS and CDR2 is YYNGEE.

This chain connects TRBV11-2 to TRBJ1-1, with 8 bases aligning to TRBD1. Germline values: CDR1 SGHAT, CDR2 FQNNGV. J gave up 0 bases and V 4 bases, and 4 bases lay outside the gene matches. This CDR3 is 15 amino acids long. The CDR3 coding sequence is TGTGCCAGCAGCTCCCCAGGGGGCGTGAACACTGAAGCTTTCTTT. Its protein product is CASSSPGGVNTEAFF. The variable domain in full, with the rest retrieved from reference TRBV11-2 and TRBJ1-1, is EAGVAQSPRYKIIEKRQSVAFWCNPISGHATLYWYQQILGQGPKLLIQFQNNGVVDDSQLPKDRFSAERLKGVDSTLKIQPAKLEDSAVYLCASSSPGGVNTEAFFGQGTRLTVV.